This is a list of T cell receptor beta chains from one sample in a study of blood T cells in healthy people across ages. MiXCR, applied by TCRdb to the 5' RACE reads, yields one record per CDR3 protein. The data hold approximately 600,000 distinct CDR3 sequences, with roughly 53% observed a single time. The sample taken for sequencing was blood. Every receptor here comes from a man in his 60s in good health. Each CDR3 is given with its conserved first and last residue. Fields, in order: clone size, D gene, V gene, J gene, CDR3 DNA, CDR3 protein. The D gene is left open where the match is weak. Only some rows state a clone size, as once, few, many or a class for expanded clones.

NA	NA	TRBV3-1	TRBJ2-5	TGTGCCAGCAGCCAAGGTACTGGAGGGAAGACCCAGTACTTC	CASSQGTGGKTQYF
NA	TRBD2	TRBV6-5	TRBJ2-2	TGTGCCAGCAGTTCGGGGGGGTATAACACCGGGGAGCTGTTTTTT	CASSSGGYNTGELFF
NA	TRBD1	TRBV6-5	TRBJ2-7	TGTGCCAGCAGGAGGGACAGTCAGCCTGACTACGAGCAGTACTTC	CASRRDSQPDYEQYF
NA	TRBD1	TRBV12-3/TRBV12-4	TRBJ1-2	TGTGCCAGCAGTCTCCGGACAGGTCAACTCTATGGCTACACCTTC	CASSLRTGQLYGYTF
NA	NA	TRBV5-5	TRBJ1-6	TGTGCCAGCGACCGGGGACGGCCGGTTTCACCCCTCCACTTT	CASDRGRPVSPLHF
NA	TRBD1	TRBV10-3	TRBJ2-6	TGTGCCATTTCTCCGGGACAGAGCTCTGGGGCCAACGTCCTGACTTTC	CAISPGQSSGANVLTF
few	TRBD1	TRBV25-1	TRBJ1-4	TGTGCCAGCAGTGAGGGACAGGGCTTGCGTGAAAAACTGTTTTTT	CASSEGQGLREKLFF
NA	NA	TRBV20-1	TRBJ2-3	TGCAGTGCTAGCGATTCGGCCCCGGGGGAGACAGATACGCAGTATTTT	CSASDSAPGETDTQYF
few	TRBD1	TRBV5-4	TRBJ2-5	TGTGCCAGCAGCTCACAGGGGGGCGGGGAGACCCAGTACTTC	CASSSQGGGETQYF
once	TRBD1	TRBV29-1	TRBJ1-2	TGCAGCGTTGGCGAAGTTGACAGGGGATTCTATGGCTACACCTTC	CSVGEVDRGFYGYTF
NA	NA	TRBV29-1	TRBJ2-7	TGCAGCGTTAGGTTCCGCCATTTTTCAAACGAGCAGTACTTC	CSVRFRHFSNEQYF
NA	NA	TRBV6-2/TRBV6-3	TRBJ2-1	TGTGCCAGCAGTTACAGGGATGGGCTTGACAATGAGCAGTTCTTC	CASSYRDGLDNEQFF
NA	TRBD2	TRBV24-1	TRBJ2-5	TGTGCCACCAGTGATTTGGGGACTAGCGGGGATGAGACCCAGTACTTC	CATSDLGTSGDETQYF
NA	NA	TRBV5-5	TRBJ1-1	TGTGCCAGCAGCTTGGACCCCCGGGTGGGCACTGAAGCTTTCTTT	CASSLDPRVGTEAFF
NA	NA	TRBV7-3	TRBJ2-3	TGTGCCAGCAGCTTAATCGAGACAGATACGCAGTATTTT	CASSLIETDTQYF
NA	TRBD2	TRBV5-1	TRBJ2-3	TGCGCCAGCAGCTCGACTAGCGGGGGGGCGAGAGATACGCAGTATTTT	CASSSTSGGARDTQYF
NA	TRBD1	TRBV20-1	TRBJ2-5	TGCAGTGCTAGAGATTGGGGGACAGGGGACCAAGAGACCCAGTACTTC	CSARDWGTGDQETQYF
NA	NA	TRBV27	TRBJ2-5	TGTGCCAGCAGCTACTCACGGGGGGCAGGAGAGACCCAGTACTTC	CASSYSRGAGETQYF
few	NA	TRBV27	TRBJ1-5	TGTGCCAGCAGTTTATTCGGGACGGACCACAATCAGCCCCAGCATTTT	CASSLFGTDHNQPQHF
NA	TRBD1	TRBV27	TRBJ1-5	TGTGCCAGCAGTCCCCGACAGGGGCCCAATCAGCCCCAGCATTTT	CASSPRQGPNQPQHF
NA	NA	TRBV7-2	TRBJ1-2	TGTGCCAGCAGCTTAGGGACATCCCTGGGCTACACCTTC	CASSLGTSLGYTF
NA	NA	TRBV7-2	TRBJ2-7	TGTGCCAGCAGCTCATACGGAACAGGAGCCTCCTACGAGCAGTACTTC	CASSSYGTGASYEQYF
NA	NA	TRBV18	TRBJ2-1	TGTGCCAGCAGTCCCCCCGGCTACAATGAGCAGTTCTTC	CASSPPGYNEQFF
NA	NA	TRBV12-5	TRBJ2-7	TGTGCTAGTGGTTTGGTTCTGGGCCGAACCTACGAGCAGTACTTC	CASGLVLGRTYEQYF
once	NA	TRBV11-3	TRBJ2-5	TGTGCCAGCAGCCCAGGGTGGGGTAGGGAAGAGACCCAGTACTTC	CASSPGWGREETQYF
NA	NA	TRBV7-2	TRBJ2-3	TGTGCCAGCAGCTTAGGCCCACAGACAGATACGCAGTATTTT	CASSLGPQTDTQYF
NA	NA	TRBV4-1	TRBJ2-1	TGCGCCAGCAGCCAAGATCTTCGGGGCTGGGAGCAGTTCTTC	CASSQDLRGWEQFF
few	NA	TRBV7-2	TRBJ2-1	TGTGCCAGCAGCTTAGGTAGGTCCAATGAGCAGTTCTTC	CASSLGRSNEQFF
few	NA	TRBV7-2	TRBJ2-5	TGTGCCAGCAGCTTACGGGCTAGTGACGAGACCCAGTACTTC	CASSLRASDETQYF
NA	NA	TRBV29-1	TRBJ1-1	TGCAGCGTTGCGGGGGGGGCGAGCACTGAAGCTTTCTTT	CSVAGGASTEAFF
few	NA	TRBV5-6	TRBJ1-2	TGTGCCAGCAGCTCACAGGAGGTCGGGTACTATGGCTACACCTTC	CASSSQEVGYYGYTF
few	NA	TRBV6-6	TRBJ2-1	TGTGCCAGCAGTTACGGCGGAATCTCCTACAATGAGCAGTTCTTC	CASSYGGISYNEQFF
few	NA	TRBV20-1	TRBJ1-6	TGCAGTGCTAGAGGGCTATATAATTCACCCCTCCACTTT	CSARGLYNSPLHF
NA	NA	TRBV9	TRBJ1-2	TGTGCCAGCAGCGTAGATGGAGGGGCTCGGGATGGCTACACCTTC	CASSVDGGARDGYTF
NA	NA	TRBV5-6	TRBJ1-2	TGTGCCAGCAGCTCGGGACTTTGGCAGGGACGTAACTATGGCTACACCTTC	CASSSGLWQGRNYGYTF
NA	TRBD1	TRBV6-4	TRBJ2-7	TGTGCCAGCAGTGTCCCGGGACAGGGGGGAACCATCTCCTACGAGCAGTACTTC	CASSVPGQGGTISYEQYF
NA	NA	TRBV29-1	TRBJ1-2	TGCAGCGTTGAAGATGCAGCAGGAGGTTATGGCTACACCTTC	CSVEDAAGGYGYTF
few	NA	TRBV3-1	TRBJ2-7	TGTGCCAGCAGCCAAGCTCCAGCCGGAGGGATCGGGCAGTACTTC	CASSQAPAGGIGQYF
NA	TRBD1	TRBV5-6	TRBJ2-7	TGTGCCAGCAGCTTGGGACAGGGCACCCACGAGCAGTACTTC	CASSLGQGTHEQYF
NA	TRBD1	TRBV3-1	TRBJ2-7	TGTGCCAGCAGCCCTCGGACAGGGGGTACGACCTACGAGCAGTACTTC	CASSPRTGGTTYEQYF
NA	NA	TRBV11-3	TRBJ1-1	TGTGCCAGCAGCAAGGACGGTATGAACACTGAAGCTTTCTTT	CASSKDGMNTEAFF
few	TRBD2	TRBV6-6	TRBJ2-7	TGTGCCAGCAGTTACTCGAGCGGGGGAGGCTACGAGCAGTACTTC	CASSYSSGGGYEQYF
NA	NA	TRBV24-1	TRBJ2-5	TGTGCCACCAGTGTCGGGTACCAAGAGACCCAGTACTTC	CATSVGYQETQYF
NA	NA	TRBV2	TRBJ2-6	TGTGCCACCCATCAGGGTCTCGGGGCCAACGTCCTGACTTTC	CATHQGLGANVLTF